This is a list of T cell receptor beta chains from one sample in a study of CD8+ T cells in alopecia areata. TCRdb's copy holds only in-frame clones and misses some; the assay was immunoSEQ multiplex PCR. The sample lists roughly 250,000 clones; under 70% were seen once. The source was CD4+ T cells sorted from blood, collected at week 0. The receptors come from a human donor with alopecia areata. The CDR3 runs from the conserved cysteine through the conserved F or W. Fields, in order: CDR3 length, J gene, clone size, V gene, D gene, CDR3 DNA, CDR3 protein. D genes are given only for firm matches. Clone size is stated in some rows and not others, as once, few, many or a class when expanded.

CDR3 length: 17; J gene: TRBJ2-6; clone size: NA; V gene: TRBV7-9; D gene: NA; CDR3 DNA: TGTGCCAGCAGCTCAAACGGGGGGCAGGCTGGGGCCAACGTCCTGACTTTC; CDR3 protein: CASSSNGGQAGANVLTF
CDR3 length: 15; J gene: TRBJ2-5; clone size: NA; V gene: TRBV7-2; D gene: NA; CDR3 DNA: TGTGCCAGCAGCTTAGAAGGTCAGATGAAAGAGACCCAGTACTTC; CDR3 protein: CASSLEGQMKETQYF
CDR3 length: 13; J gene: TRBJ1-2; clone size: NA; V gene: TRBV6-6; D gene: NA; CDR3 DNA: TGTGCCAGCACCCTATCGGCAGTTGATGGCTACACCTTC; CDR3 protein: CASTLSAVDGYTF
CDR3 length: 13; J gene: TRBJ1-1; clone size: NA; V gene: TRBV19; D gene: TRBD1; CDR3 DNA: TGTGCCAGTAAAAGGACAGGGAACACTGAAGCTTTCTTT; CDR3 protein: CASKRTGNTEAFF
CDR3 length: 15; J gene: TRBJ1-6; clone size: NA; V gene: TRBV9; D gene: TRBD1; CDR3 DNA: TGTGCCAGCAGCGCCTCCGACAGGGTGAGATCACCCCTCCACTTT; CDR3 protein: CASSASDRVRSPLHF
CDR3 length: 13; J gene: TRBJ1-6; clone size: NA; V gene: TRBV13; D gene: TRBD1; CDR3 DNA: TGTGCCAGCAGCCTCTGGGACAGTTCACCCCTCCACTTT; CDR3 protein: CASSLWDSSPLHF
CDR3 length: 13; J gene: TRBJ1-2; clone size: NA; V gene: TRBV5-1; D gene: NA; CDR3 DNA: TGCGCCAGCAGCGGCGGAACAAAGCGGGGCTACACCTTC; CDR3 protein: CASSGGTKRGYTF
CDR3 length: 14; J gene: TRBJ2-5; clone size: NA; V gene: TRBV5-1; D gene: NA; CDR3 DNA: TGCGCCAGCAGCCCCTGGACTCCGCAAGAGACCCAGTACTTC; CDR3 protein: CASSPWTPQETQYF
CDR3 length: 15; J gene: TRBJ2-1; clone size: few; V gene: TRBV6-4; D gene: NA; CDR3 DNA: TGTGCCAGCAGTGCGGAGGGGGGCTCCTACAATGAGCAGTTCTTC; CDR3 protein: CASSAEGGSYNEQFF
CDR3 length: 13; J gene: TRBJ2-5; clone size: NA; V gene: TRBV10-3; D gene: NA; CDR3 DNA: TGTGCCATCAGTGAGTTATATGGAGAGACCCAGTACTTC; CDR3 protein: CAISELYGETQYF
CDR3 length: 12; J gene: TRBJ2-1; clone size: NA; V gene: TRBV7-2; D gene: NA; CDR3 DNA: TGTGCCAGCAGCAAAACATACAATGAGCAGTTCTTC; CDR3 protein: CASSKTYNEQFF
CDR3 length: 11; J gene: TRBJ2-7; clone size: NA; V gene: TRBV4-1; D gene: NA; CDR3 DNA: TGCGCCAGCCCCGGCGACTACGAGCAGTACTTC; CDR3 protein: CASPGDYEQYF
CDR3 length: 14; J gene: TRBJ2-5; clone size: NA; V gene: TRBV2; D gene: TRBD2; CDR3 DNA: TGTGCCAGCAGCGCTAGCGGGGGACAAGAGACCCAGTACTTC; CDR3 protein: CASSASGGQETQYF
CDR3 length: 14; J gene: TRBJ1-5; clone size: NA; V gene: TRBV27; D gene: NA; CDR3 DNA: TGTGCCAGCAGCCTTATACCGGGTAATCAGCCCCAGCATTTT; CDR3 protein: CASSLIPGNQPQHF
CDR3 length: 13; J gene: TRBJ1-1; clone size: NA; V gene: TRBV25-1; D gene: TRBD1; CDR3 DNA: TGTGCCAGCAACAGGGGCGCGGACACTGAAGCTTTCTTT; CDR3 protein: CASNRGADTEAFF
CDR3 length: 15; J gene: TRBJ1-2; clone size: NA; V gene: TRBV5-5; D gene: NA; CDR3 DNA: TGTGCCAGCAGCCCACCAGCCTCCGCAAACTATGGCTACACCTTC; CDR3 protein: CASSPPASANYGYTF
CDR3 length: 16; J gene: TRBJ2-7; clone size: NA; V gene: TRBV29-1; D gene: NA; CDR3 DNA: TGCAGCGTTGCGTCTAGGGGCAGGGGAAATTCATTCGGGCAGTACTTC; CDR3 protein: CSVASRGRGNSFGQYF
CDR3 length: 13; J gene: TRBJ1-2; clone size: NA; V gene: TRBV30; D gene: NA; CDR3 DNA: TGTGCCTGGAAGTTCGGAAGTCTTCGAGGCTACACCTTC; CDR3 protein: CAWKFGSLRGYTF
CDR3 length: 15; J gene: TRBJ2-3; clone size: NA; V gene: TRBV4-2; D gene: TRBD2; CDR3 DNA: TGTGCCAGCAGCCAAGAGCGGGGGGGCCCAGATACGCAGTATTTT; CDR3 protein: CASSQERGGPDTQYF
CDR3 length: 15; J gene: TRBJ2-5; clone size: NA; V gene: TRBV7-7; D gene: NA; CDR3 DNA: TGTGCTAGCAGCTTAACCTGGGGGACGGGGGAGACCCAGTACTTC; CDR3 protein: CASSLTWGTGETQYF
CDR3 length: 13; J gene: TRBJ2-1; clone size: NA; V gene: TRBV29-1; D gene: TRBD2; CDR3 DNA: TGCAGCGGGGCACTAGCGGGGGGCAATGAGCAGTTCTTC; CDR3 protein: CSGALAGGNEQFF
CDR3 length: 15; J gene: TRBJ2-7; clone size: NA; V gene: TRBV30; D gene: TRBD1; CDR3 DNA: TGTGCCTGGAGTGTACCTCGGGACAGGGGAGACGAGCAGTACTTC; CDR3 protein: CAWSVPRDRGDEQYF
CDR3 length: 15; J gene: TRBJ1-5; clone size: NA; V gene: TRBV7-8; D gene: NA; CDR3 DNA: TGTGCCAGCAGTCCCTTGGGGCAGTCCATCGGGCCCCAGCATTTT; CDR3 protein: CASSPLGQSIGPQHF
CDR3 length: 13; J gene: TRBJ2-7; clone size: NA; V gene: TRBV27; D gene: NA; CDR3 DNA: TGTGCCAGCAGTCGCAGGAGTTCGCACGAGCAGTACTTC; CDR3 protein: CASSRRSSHEQYF
CDR3 length: 15; J gene: TRBJ2-3; clone size: once; V gene: TRBV4-3; D gene: NA; CDR3 DNA: TGCGCCAGCAGCCAAGAGCCAGCTAGCACAGATACGCAGTATTTT; CDR3 protein: CASSQEPASTDTQYF
CDR3 length: 17; J gene: TRBJ1-1; clone size: NA; V gene: TRBV15; D gene: NA; CDR3 DNA: TGTGCCACCAGCAGAGATTTCGCGAGCGTATCGAACACTGAAGCTTTCTTT; CDR3 protein: CATSRDFASVSNTEAFF
CDR3 length: 11; J gene: TRBJ2-7; clone size: NA; V gene: TRBV29-1; D gene: NA; CDR3 DNA: TGCAGCGTTAAGGGGGTGAGTGAGCAGTACTTC; CDR3 protein: CSVKGVSEQYF
CDR3 length: 13; J gene: TRBJ1-1; clone size: NA; V gene: TRBV5-1; D gene: NA; CDR3 DNA: TGCGCCAGCCGCTGGTGGCAGCACACTGAAGCTTTCTTT; CDR3 protein: CASRWWQHTEAFF
CDR3 length: 16; J gene: TRBJ2-6; clone size: once; V gene: TRBV5-1; D gene: TRBD1; CDR3 DNA: TGCGCCAGCAGCATAAGGACAGGGTCTGGGGCCAACGTCCTGACTTTC; CDR3 protein: CASSIRTGSGANVLTF
CDR3 length: 11; J gene: TRBJ2-7; clone size: NA; V gene: TRBV29-1; D gene: NA; CDR3 DNA: TGCAGCGTTGCGAGGACTGGCGAGCAGTACTTC; CDR3 protein: CSVARTGEQYF
CDR3 length: 14; J gene: TRBJ2-7; clone size: NA; V gene: TRBV29-1; D gene: NA; CDR3 DNA: TGCAGCGTTGAAGGGGCAGGGGTTTACTACGAGCAGTACTTC; CDR3 protein: CSVEGAGVYYEQYF
CDR3 length: 16; J gene: TRBJ2-1; clone size: NA; V gene: TRBV2; D gene: TRBD2; CDR3 DNA: TGTGCCAGCAGTCTGGGACTAGCGGGGGTTGACAATGAGCAGTTCTTC; CDR3 protein: CASSLGLAGVDNEQFF
CDR3 length: 14; J gene: TRBJ2-2; clone size: NA; V gene: TRBV29-1; D gene: TRBD1; CDR3 DNA: TGCAGCGTTTCCGGACAGGGGGTGACCGGGGAGCTGTTTTTT; CDR3 protein: CSVSGQGVTGELFF
CDR3 length: 17; J gene: TRBJ2-1; clone size: NA; V gene: TRBV29-1; D gene: NA; CDR3 DNA: TGCAGCGCCACCGTTGGGGCGGGGCCGGCCTCCTACAATGAGCAGTTCTTC; CDR3 protein: CSATVGAGPASYNEQFF
CDR3 length: 15; J gene: TRBJ2-7; clone size: NA; V gene: TRBV29-1; D gene: TRBD1; CDR3 DNA: TGCAGCGTTGCCCGGGACAGCGCGAGCTCCTACGAGCAGTACTTC; CDR3 protein: CSVARDSASSYEQYF
CDR3 length: 12; J gene: TRBJ2-7; clone size: NA; V gene: TRBV7-8; D gene: NA; CDR3 DNA: TGTGCCAGCAGCTTAGCAGGGCGGGAGCAGTACTTC; CDR3 protein: CASSLAGREQYF
CDR3 length: 15; J gene: TRBJ1-6; clone size: few; V gene: TRBV5-1; D gene: NA; CDR3 DNA: TGCGCCAGCAGCGCTACAGGAGTTCGCAATTCACCCCTCCACTTT; CDR3 protein: CASSATGVRNSPLHF
CDR3 length: 16; J gene: TRBJ1-5; clone size: NA; V gene: TRBV30; D gene: NA; CDR3 DNA: TGTGCCTGGAGTGTACGTGGTAAGGGAAGCAATCAGCCCCAGCATTTT; CDR3 protein: CAWSVRGKGSNQPQHF
CDR3 length: 13; J gene: TRBJ2-7; clone size: NA; V gene: TRBV7-3; D gene: NA; CDR3 DNA: TGTGCCAGCAGCTCCTCAGGGGCAGACGAGCAGTACTTC; CDR3 protein: CASSSSGADEQYF
CDR3 length: 13; J gene: TRBJ2-5; clone size: few; V gene: TRBV6-1; D gene: NA; CDR3 DNA: TGTGCCAGCAGTCCAGTAAACCAAGAGACCCAGTACTTC; CDR3 protein: CASSPVNQETQYF
CDR3 length: 15; J gene: TRBJ2-5; clone size: few; V gene: TRBV30; D gene: NA; CDR3 DNA: TGTGCCTGGAGCAACCCGGGACTTATACAAGAGACCCAGTACTTC; CDR3 protein: CAWSNPGLIQETQYF
CDR3 length: 13; J gene: TRBJ2-3; clone size: once; V gene: TRBV30; D gene: NA; CDR3 DNA: TGTGCTGCCATCTTCGGGGGCACAGATACGCAGTATTTT; CDR3 protein: CAAIFGGTDTQYF
CDR3 length: 15; J gene: TRBJ2-5; clone size: NA; V gene: TRBV7-3; D gene: TRBD2; CDR3 DNA: TGTGCCAGCAGCTTTGGCAGCGGGAGCCAAGAGACCCAGTACTTC; CDR3 protein: CASSFGSGSQETQYF
CDR3 length: 12; J gene: TRBJ1-2; clone size: NA; V gene: TRBV2; D gene: NA; CDR3 DNA: TGTGCCAGCAGTGACCGCGGCTATGGCTACACCTTC; CDR3 protein: CASSDRGYGYTF
CDR3 length: 14; J gene: TRBJ2-5; clone size: NA; V gene: TRBV29-1; D gene: TRBD1; CDR3 DNA: TGCAGCACCACAGGACAGGGTGGCGAAGAGACCCAGTACTTC; CDR3 protein: CSTTGQGGEETQYF
CDR3 length: 13; J gene: TRBJ2-3; clone size: NA; V gene: TRBV29-1; D gene: TRBD2; CDR3 DNA: TGCAGCGTTGCGCGGGGGAGGGCAGATACGCAGTATTTT; CDR3 protein: CSVARGRADTQYF
CDR3 length: 11; J gene: TRBJ1-1; clone size: NA; V gene: TRBV6-5; D gene: NA; CDR3 DNA: TGTGCCAGCATGGAGAACACTGAAGCTTTCTTT; CDR3 protein: CASMENTEAFF
CDR3 length: 13; J gene: TRBJ2-5; clone size: NA; V gene: TRBV10-3; D gene: NA; CDR3 DNA: TGTGCCATCAGTGATGGGGCACCCACCACCCAGTACTTC; CDR3 protein: CAISDGAPTTQYF
CDR3 length: 15; J gene: TRBJ2-5; clone size: NA; V gene: TRBV5-1; D gene: TRBD2; CDR3 DNA: TGCGCCAGTCTCCCTGGACTAGCGGCTCAAGAGACCCAGTACTTC; CDR3 protein: CASLPGLAAQETQYF
CDR3 length: 14; J gene: TRBJ2-2; clone size: NA; V gene: TRBV29-1; D gene: NA; CDR3 DNA: TGCAGCGTTGCGTTTTTGGACAGCACCGGGGAGCTGTTTTTT; CDR3 protein: CSVAFLDSTGELFF
CDR3 length: 14; J gene: TRBJ1-1; clone size: NA; V gene: TRBV7-2; D gene: NA; CDR3 DNA: TGTGCCAGCAGGCCGGGACTCCGAACCACTGAAGCTTTCTTT; CDR3 protein: CASRPGLRTTEAFF
CDR3 length: 13; J gene: TRBJ1-1; clone size: once; V gene: TRBV30; D gene: NA; CDR3 DNA: TGTGCCTGGAGTGGTATTCGGGGGAGAAAGGCTTTCTTT; CDR3 protein: CAWSGIRGRKAFF
CDR3 length: 13; J gene: TRBJ2-3; clone size: NA; V gene: TRBV29-1; D gene: NA; CDR3 DNA: TGCAGCGTTATTAGGCTGGTTGCTTCGGCGCAGTATTTT; CDR3 protein: CSVIRLVASAQYF
CDR3 length: 15; J gene: TRBJ2-3; clone size: NA; V gene: TRBV5-4; D gene: TRBD2; CDR3 DNA: TGTGCCAGCAGCAACGGGCTAGCGGGGATTGATACGCAGTATTTT; CDR3 protein: CASSNGLAGIDTQYF
CDR3 length: 16; J gene: TRBJ1-6; clone size: NA; V gene: TRBV7-9; D gene: TRBD1; CDR3 DNA: TGTGCCAGCAGCTTTTTCCTGGGACAGGGGGATTCACCCCTCCACTTT; CDR3 protein: CASSFFLGQGDSPLHF
CDR3 length: 14; J gene: TRBJ1-2; clone size: NA; V gene: TRBV27; D gene: TRBD1; CDR3 DNA: TGTGCCAGCAGTTTCCAGGGGGCTAACTATGGCTACACCTTC; CDR3 protein: CASSFQGANYGYTF
CDR3 length: 13; J gene: TRBJ1-5; clone size: NA; V gene: TRBV29-1; D gene: TRBD1; CDR3 DNA: TGCAGCGTCGGACAGGGGGGCAATCAGCCCCAGCATTTT; CDR3 protein: CSVGQGGNQPQHF
CDR3 length: 14; J gene: TRBJ2-5; clone size: NA; V gene: TRBV10-3; D gene: NA; CDR3 DNA: TGTGCCATCAGTGAGTCTGGGGGAGGAAGCGTCCAGTACTTC; CDR3 protein: CAISESGGGSVQYF